The T cell receptor (beta chain) described here comes from a study of spatial heterogeneity in lung cancer. Whole-study context: Detection consistently yielded more beta chains than alpha chains.

Germline values: CDR1 SEHNR, CDR2 FQNEAQ (reference sequence). CDR3 length: 19 amino acids. J lost 4 bases, V lost 6 bases, and 17 bases had no gene match. TCRdb reprocessed the 5' RACE reads via MiXCR and lists one record per CDR3 protein. The sample records around 11,000 distinct CDR3 sequences, around 22% being singletons. The time point: sample taken at primary tumor resection. Whole RNA came from tumor, nontumor lung or frozen PBMC and was sequenced without being sorted. This clonotype is categorized as medium-sized. Sequenced here: PBMCs, sampled at surgery. The rearrangement links TRBV7-9 to TRBJ1-6; 8 nucleotides align to TRBD1. The sequence was collected from a female donor with early-stage non-small cell lung cancer. The CDR3 loop reads CASSVRSPRGPSYNSPLHF. Here the CDR3 DNA reads TGTGCCAGCAGTGTTCGTTCCCCCAGGGGGCCCTCATATAATTCACCCCTCCACTTT.